This entry lists 15 T cell receptor beta chains sequenced from one sample in a study of cytomegalovirus exposure and HLA in healthy donors. Primers for the PCR totalled 60 Vbeta and 13 Jbeta. Some clones are missing from TCRdb's copy, which holds only in-frame ones; the method was immunoSEQ multiplex PCR. The sample has roughly 120,000 clones, roughly three quarters seen once. Sequencing used PBMCs. The origin of the receptors is a young man in good health and CMV-seropositive.

The rearrangement uses TRBV2 and TRBJ1-1, with 8 bases lining up with TRBD1. Germline-derived CDR1 and CDR2 are SNHLY and FYNNEI. J gave up 2 bases and V 4 bases, and 9 bases lay outside the gene matches. The CDR3 contains 16 residues. The CDR3 sequence is CASSGMGQDFNTEAFF. Here the CDR3 DNA reads TGTGCCAGCAGTGGCATGGGACAGGACTTTAACACTGAAGCTTTCTTT.

The chain links TRBV7-9 to TRBJ1-3; TRBD1 matches 8 bases. Germline CDR1 reads SEHNR; CDR2 reads FQNEAQ (reference sequence). The trim removed 5 bases at V and 0 bases at J, leaving 6 bases unmatched. The CDR3 sequence is 16 residues long. CDR3 residues: CASSPQGVSSGNTIYF. In nucleotides, the CDR3 is TGTGCCAGCAGCCCACAGGGGGTAAGCTCTGGAAACACCATATATTTT.

This clone was found a few times. The DNA for the CDR3 is TGTGCCAGTAGGAGAAGGGGAAAAACAACTAATGAAAAACTGTTTTTT. It yields the protein CASRRRGKTTNEKLFF. This chain uses TRBV19 with TRBJ1-4, with a weak D call TRBD1 (5 bases). Per the germline V gene, CDR1 is LNHDA and CDR2 is SQIVND (reference sequence). This CDR3 comprises 16 residues. Trimming cost V 6 bases and J 0 bases, with 14 bases left between them. Combining the CDR3 with reference TRBV19 and TRBJ1-4 gives the whole variable domain DGGITQSPKYLFRKEGQNVTLSCEQNLNHDAMYWYRQDPGQGLRLIYYSQIVNDFQKGDIAEGYSVSREKKESFPLTVTSAQKNPTAFYLCASRRRGKTTNEKLFFGSGTQLSVL.

The chain couples TRBV27 to TRBJ2-1; 10 bases are a match to TRBD2. Germline V gives CDR1 MNHEY, CDR2 SMNVEV (reference sequence). The CDR3 sequence is 14 residues long. The junction had 4 bases not matched to a gene; V was cut back by 3 bases and J by 8 bases. In DNA form, the CDR3 reads TGTGCCAGCAGTTTGCAGCGGGGGGGCCATGAGCAGTTCTTC. Protein sequence: CASSLQRGGHEQFF.

This rearrangement joins TRBV30 to TRBJ1-1, with 9 bases matching TRBD1. V lost 3 bases to trimming and J lost 4 bases; unmatched junction nucleotides: 12. CDR1 GTSNPN and CDR2 SVGIG come from the germline V gene (reference sequence). This CDR3 has 16 residues. The CDR3 DNA reads TGTGCCTGGAGCAATCCTTGGACAGGGGAAAGCACTGAAGCTTTCTTT. It translates to CAWSNPWTGESTEAFF.

This sequence joins TRBV19 and TRBJ2-3; 7 nucleotides match TRBD2. The germline CDR1 and CDR2 sequences are LNHDA and SQIVND (reference sequence). V lost 2 bases and J lost 0; bases outside the gene matches: 2. The CDR3 is made up of 15 amino acids. CDR3 DNA sequence: TGTGCCAGTAGTATATGGGGGGGTAGCACAGATACGCAGTATTTT. The encoded protein is CASSIWGGSTDTQYF.

The chain employs TRBV5-1 and TRBJ1-6; TRBD1 matches at 8 bases. CDR1 SGHRS and CDR2 YFSETQ come from the germline V gene. The J segment lost 9 bases and the V segment lost 4 bases, leaving 9 bases of the junction unmatched. There are 15 residues in the CDR3. The CDR3 loop reads CASSLDGQGGSPLHF. Written as DNA, the CDR3 is TGCGCCAGCAGCCTGGACGGACAGGGAGGTTCACCCCTCCACTTT.

The chain carries TRBV19 and TRBJ1-1; D call uncertain. The germline V and J ends were trimmed by 7 bases and 0 bases, with 15 bases remaining between them. The CDR3 is 15 residues long. Per the germline V gene, CDR1 is LNHDA and CDR2 is SQIVND (reference sequence). The CDR3 here is CASTLGGQLNTEAFF. DNA for the CDR3: TGTGCCAGTACCCTGGGAGGGCAATTGAACACTGAAGCTTTCTTT. The whole variable domain, filled in from reference TRBV19 and TRBJ1-1, reads DGGITQSPKYLFRKEGQNVTLSCEQNLNHDAMYWYRQDPGQGLRLIYYSQIVNDFQKGDIAEGYSVSREKKESFPLTVTSAQKNPTAFYLCASTLGGQLNTEAFFGQGTRLTVV.

The chain combines TRBV29-1 with TRBJ1-2; 7 bases fit TRBD1. This CDR3 comprises 14 residues. V lost 0 bases, J lost 7 bases, and 8 bases stayed unmatched. The germline CDR1 and CDR2 sequences are SQVTM and ANQGSEA. The CDR3: CSVEDLEGARGYTF. CDR3 in DNA: TGCAGCGTTGAAGATCTGGAGGGGGCTCGTGGCTACACCTTC. The full variable domain, completed using reference TRBV29-1 and TRBJ1-2, is SAVISQKPSRDICQRGTSLTIQCQVDSQVTMMFWYRQQPGQSLTLIATANQGSEATYESGFVIDKFPISRPNLTFSTLTVSNMSPEDSSIYLCSVEDLEGARGYTFGSGTRLTVV.

V and J are TRBV6-6 and TRBJ2-2, with 7 bases fitting TRBD1. This CDR3 contains 15 residues. Germline V gene sequence: CDR1 MNHNY, CDR2 SVGAGI (reference sequence). Trimming cost V 6 bases and J 3 bases; bases outside gene matches: 7. The CDR3 reads CASSPTGEDTGELFF. The CDR3 DNA follows: TGTGCCAGCAGCCCTACAGGGGAAGACACCGGGGAGCTGTTTTTT.

The genes are TRBV5-8 and TRBJ2-5; D call uncertain. The germline V gene encodes CDR1 SGHTS and CDR2 YDEGEE. The CDR3 consists of 15 residues. Trimming shortened V by 5 bases and J by 1 base, and 15 bases separated the two germline ends. CDR3 region: CASRWAVFVQETQYF. As DNA, the CDR3 is TGTGCCAGCAGGTGGGCAGTTTTCGTCCAAGAGACCCAGTACTTC.

The V gene is TRBV6-5, the J gene TRBJ2-1; the D gene is possibly TRBD2 (5 bases). The V gene's germline CDR1 is MNHEY and CDR2 SVGAGI. V gave up 5 bases and J gave up 10 bases, with 9 bases separating them. The CDR3 runs to 11 residues. CDR3: CASSRRGEQFF. In DNA form, the CDR3 reads TGTGCCAGCAGTCGCCGGGGAGAGCAGTTCTTC.

This chain joins TRBV7-9 and TRBJ2-3; tentatively, D is TRBD1 (6 bases). With 4 bases removed from V and 4 bases from J, the gap between germline ends came to 9 bases. This CDR3 is built from 13 residues. Germline values: CDR1 SEHNR, CDR2 FQNEAQ (reference sequence). CDR3 sequence (DNA): TGTGCCAGCAGCTCCAGGGGCGCAGATACGCAGTATTTT. It is translated as CASSSRGADTQYF.

The J gene is TRBJ2-1, the V gene TRBV15; 9 bases fit TRBD2. Trimming took 0 bases from V and 8 from J; bases not matched to a gene: 5. The V gene's germline CDR1 is LNHNV and CDR2 YYDKDF (reference sequence). The CDR3 has 15 amino acids. CDR3 protein: CATSREGGGAYEQFF. CDR3 DNA: TGTGCCACCAGCAGAGAGGGCGGGGGGGCCTATGAGCAGTTCTTC.

There are a few counts of this clone. This chain connects TRBV6-6 to TRBJ2-7; a weak D match, TRBD2 (5 bases). From germline, CDR1 is MNHNY and CDR2 SVGAGI (reference sequence). V lost 5 bases and J 3 bases, leaving 17 bases between the germline ends. The CDR3 length is 15 residues. The CDR3 region is CASSLTRVEGYEQYF. In nucleotides, the CDR3 is TGTGCCAGCAGTCTAACCCGGGTTGAGGGCTACGAGCAGTACTTC.